This T cell receptor beta chain stems from a study of T cell responses to AZD1222 COVID-19 vaccine. Study details: Both about-4-week and about-12-week second-dose recipients were combined.

As for this clone: Its specificity is unknown.

Repertoires were generated with immunoSEQ multiplex PCR, while TCRdb's copy carries only in-frame clones and drops some. The repertoire holds around 100,000 clones, with around nine tenths as singletons. Study-wide findings and caveats: Reportedly, close to half of spike-specific TCRs are directed against unmutated variant regions. The repertoires were collected only after the peak T cell response. Donors were mostly white British, more females; clonal diversity possibly underestimated.

The germline CDR1 and CDR2 sequences are MRHNA and SNTAGT. CDR3 length: 17 residues. The junction had 7 bases not matched to a gene; V was cut back by 8 bases and J by 0 bases. The chain links TRBV6-4 to TRBJ2-3; 14 bases are shared with TRBD2. The clonotype was recovered from an adult in good health. Sample: peripheral blood, taken on day 0 of AZD1222 vaccination. CDR3 loop: CASSKGLAGVSTDTQYF. The CDR3 region has the DNA TGTGCCAGCTCGAAGGGACTAGCGGGAGTGAGCACAGATACGCAGTATTTT.